The 2 T cell receptor beta chains below were found in one sample sequenced in a study of T cell repertoires in cytomegalovirus infection. TCRdb passed the reads through MiXCR, listing each CDR3 protein once. This sample has 120,000 to 150,000 distinct CDR3 sequences, with roughly 6% found just once. Sequencing was carried out using PBMCs. Receptors were obtained from a human donor in good health (CMV status not recorded). Some clones in this sample may be carry-over from other donors' samples.

This clonotype was seen ten or more times. The chain recombines TRBV12-3 or TRBV12-4 with TRBJ1-4; 11 bases agree with TRBD1. The CDR3 is 15 amino acids. Germline trimming cut 1 base from V and 7 bases from J; bases unmatched to any gene: 2. In DNA form, the CDR3 reads TGTGCCAGCAGTTTAGAGGGACAGGGGGGTGAAAAACTGTTTTTT. Its protein is CASSLEGQGGEKLFF.

This clonotype was observed at least ten times. This chain connects TRBV7-9 to TRBJ2-7; D unclear. The germline V and J ends were trimmed by 5 bases and 1 base, with 15 bases remaining between them. Looked up from germline, CDR1 is SEHNR and CDR2 is FQNEAQ (reference sequence). This CDR3 has 15 residues. The CDR3 bases are TGTGCCAGCAGCAATCGGAGCCTTACATCCTACGAGCAGTACTTC. This codes for CASSNRSLTSYEQYF.